This TCR beta chain was recovered during a study of T cell responses to AZD1222 COVID-19 vaccine (dated by TCRdb to the early 2020s). In the study overall: AZD1222 recipients with second doses at about 4 weeks or about 12 weeks were pooled, because spike-specific TCR depth and breadth did not differ between schedules. TCR sequencing was performed for over 230 trial participants, of whom around 200 were given two doses of AZD1222 and around 25 were given two doses of MenACWY control vaccine. Trial participants were enrolled by age into 18-55, 56-69 and 70-plus year subgroups, with 148, 28 and 57 TCR-sequenced participants respectively.

The CDR3 regions of human TCRbeta chains were subjected to immunosequencing. The source study handled its data this way. Repertoire TCRs were checked for matches against a reference library of SARS-CoV-2-specific TCRs that had been generated using the MIRA antigen-specificity platform. Breadth was defined as the fraction of unique TCRs that were SARS-CoV-2-associated. Depth was defined as the fraction of total T cells that were SARS-CoV-2-associated. Using the MIRA data, each spike-specific TCR was assigned both to the spike region to which the TCR was reactive and to a CD4 or CD8 class. Log10-transformed breadth and depth values were compared by one-way ANOVA with Sidak's multiple comparisons tests. TCRdb took this table from immuneACCESS and kept in-frame rearrangements with V and J called. Such tables lack part of the clones; where checked against another copy, unresolved V genes explain under half of the gap, and the rest is unexplained. That table is the source of V, J and clone size, and D and trimming were worked out from the DNA. The sample data list about 120,000 clones, and around nine tenths of these were observed just once. Of the sample, roughly 12% falls within the top ten clones.

What the time point label conveys for this sample: baseline before first vaccination. Vaccinee samples came from UK trials COV001 and COV002, including a single-blind randomized controlled phase 2/3 trial of AZD1222 (ChAdOx1 nCoV-19) in healthy adults. Trial participant PBMC samples were collected at day 0 and day 28 after the second dose for TCRbeta chain sequencing. A few counts support this clone. Its specific antigen is unknown. Base qualities are not at hand, and no much larger clone is one base apart. General findings and caveats noted by the study authors: A significant rise in spike-specific TCR breadth and depth was observed after two AZD1222 doses relative to day 0 and relative to MenACWY recipients. Epitopes outside the regions mutated in the B.1.351 and B.1.1.7 variants were reportedly recognized by nearly half of the unique spike-specific TCRs. In the small 56-69-year group, the increase in depth fell short of significance, most likely because of low power. Most participants were white British and females outnumbered males, and the authors suggested that clonal diversity may have been underestimated. Because no day 14 peak-response samples were available, repertoires were characterized only after the peak T cell response. The vaccine-associated CD4 TCRs covered the entire spike protein, and the dominant responses fell in regions 160-218 and 743-854. Conclusions about previously exposed vaccinees are limited, since just a handful of AZD1222 recipients were seropositive for SARS-CoV-2 at baseline.

Including cysteine and phenylalanine, the CDR3 has 15 amino acids. Only CDR3 DNA is held: 45 bases, read in frame from base 1. CDR1 and CDR2 are drawn from the germline V gene: KGHSH, LQKENI. V is cut by 3 bases and J by 0 bases, and the space between the germline ends is 9 bases. This TCR was sampled from an adult in good health. Sequenced here: peripheral blood, sampled on day 0 of AZD1222 vaccination. The receptor chain draws on TRBV18 and TRBJ2-1; the D gene is perhaps TRBD1, on 5 matching bases. The nucleotides are TGTGCCAGCTCACCCTTAGGGGTCTCCTACAATGAGCAGTTCTTC. Its product reads: CASSPLGVSYNEQFF.